This T cell receptor (beta chain) was captured by sequencing in a study of T cell repertoires in cytomegalovirus infection. Overall study context: Both recently identified HLA-C-restricted and well-studied HLA-B-restricted CMV epitopes were used in the study. CMV infection plus the matching HLA type was flagged by public TCR beta signatures.

About this clonotype: Antigen unknown.

Findings and limits, study-wide: In two of eight donors, the top clonotype was HLA-C-restricted CMV-specific. Individuals carrying CMV plus the relevant HLA were identified by cumulative frequency of public TCR beta families.

TCRdb reprocessed the reads via MiXCR and lists one record per CDR3 protein. The sample includes just over 450,000 distinct CDR3 sequences, under 55% seen only once; the top ten take around 44%. V lost 3 bases and J lost 6, with 21 bases in between. CDR1 is SGHAT, CDR2 FQDESV, per germline (reference sequence). CDR3 length: 16 amino acids. V usage is TRBV11-1 and J usage is TRBJ2-7; tentative D call: TRBD2 (5 bases). Sequencing used cultured PBMCs, obtained from culture after CMV antigen stimulation. The TCR was taken from a human donor in good health (CMV status not recorded). Some clones in this sample may be carry-over from other donors' samples. The CDR3 DNA is TGTGCCAGCAGCTTGCTGCCTGGACTTCCCTCCGCCGAGCAGTACTTC. Translation gives CASSLLPGLPSAEQYF. Full variable domain (missing parts from reference TRBV11-1 and TRBJ2-7): EAEVAQSPRYKITEKSQAVAFWCDPISGHATLYWYRQILGQGPELLVQFQDESVVDDSQLPKDRFSAERLKGVDSTLKIQPAELGDSAMYLCASSLLPGLPSAEQYFGPGTRLTVT.